This TCR beta chain emerged from a study of blood T cell repertoires in COVID-19. TCRdb keeps only in-frame clones here, not all; method: immunoSEQ multiplex PCR. This sample has 350,000 to 450,000 clones; about 89% occur once, and the top ten carry 0.7% to 0.95%. The germline V gene has CDR1 SGHTA and CDR2 FQGNSA. This CDR3 has 14 amino acids. This clone was counted a few times. One end of the junction is discordant with germline, which a read error may explain. The rearrangement joins TRBV7-2 to TRBJ2-7, with 9 bases lining up with TRBD2. The TCR originated in a woman aged 40 to 49 who had been exposed to COVID-19. The material sequenced was PBMCs or T cells enriched from blood (not recorded which). The CDR3 nucleotides are TGTGCCAGCAGCCTAGCTAGCGGGGCTTACGAGCAGTACTTC. Its translation: CASSLASGAYEQYF.